The table lists the clone carrying this TCR beta chain with a few counts. Its antigen remains unidentified. The entry originates in a study of molecular identifiers for immune sequencing clone quantification. Whole-study results and caveats: Detectable among over 900,000 naive cells, according to reports, was Jurkat TCR RNA spiked in from one cell.

Sorted cell numbers of 20,000 to 1,000,000, with 10%, 30% or 50% RNA, served as input for naive CD8 libraries. Sorting captured naive CD8 T cells as CD8+CD4-CCR7+CD45RA+. TCRdb redid the calling of the PCR reads with MiXCR, one entry per CDR3 protein. The table shows 79,000 or so distinct CDR3 sequences, with approximately 25% occurring only once. V lost 7 bases to trimming and J lost 2 bases, with 21 bases between them. CDR3 size: 17 residues. CDR1 ENHRY and CDR2 SYGVKD come from the germline V gene. This clonotype originated in a human donor in good health. Some libraries in this study had Jurkat cell RNA spiked in. The sequenced material came from naive CD8+ T cells from blood, with Jurkat cell RNA spiked in. Sample subset: FACS-sorted CD8+CD4-CCR7+CD45RA+ naive T cells. The chain is built from TRBV10-3 and TRBJ2-1; a possible D gene is TRBD2 (5 bases). The CDR3 spells CAIKSPAASFTYNEQFF. CDR3 DNA: TGTGCCATCAAGAGCCCCGCGGCTAGCTTTACCTACAATGAGCAGTTCTTC.